The 23 T cell receptor beta chains below all came from one sample that was sequenced in a study of beta chain features in type 1 diabetes. Study results and caveats: The study found moderately but significantly shorter TCRB CDR3s in all four CD4+ subsets of Type 1 diabetes patients.

No antigen is known for these receptors. Expressed TCRB transcripts were sequenced after all isolated RNA was converted to cDNA. Assay used: immunoSEQ multiplex PCR; TCRdb lists only in-frame clones, some missing. Of under 300,000 clones listed, about 15% are singletons. The specimen sequenced was naive CD4+ T cells from blood. The source of these receptors is a man aged 25 to 40 with type 1 diabetes.

The J gene is TRBJ1-1, the V gene TRBV6-6, with TRBD1 matching over 9 bases. V trimming: 4 bases; J trimming: 2 bases; junction bases outside the gene matches: 2. Germline CDR1 MNHNY, CDR2 SVGAGI (reference sequence). The CDR3 spans 14 residues. The CDR3: CASSWGQGNTEAFF. The CDR3 nucleotides are TGTGCCAGCAGTTGGGGACAGGGAAACACTGAAGCTTTCTTT.

The rearrangement uses TRBV9 and TRBJ2-5; TRBD2 matches 14 bases. The CDR3 runs to 16 residues. CDR1 SGDLS and CDR2 YYNGEE come from the germline V gene. The junction had 7 bases not matched to a gene; V was cut back by 4 bases and J by 5 bases. As DNA, the CDR3 is TGTGCCAGCAGCCTGGAGGGACTAGCGGGGGCGGAGACCCAGTACTTC. Protein: CASSLEGLAGAETQYF.

The CDR3 region has the DNA TGTGCCAGCACCTCATCCCACCTGATAAAAGCATATTTT. As protein: CASTSSHLIKAYF. This sequence joins TRBV2 and TRBJ2-3; D is uncertain. CDR3 length: 13 residues. In germline, CDR1 is SNHLY, CDR2 FYNNEI. The ends were cut back, 7 bases at V and 15 bases at J, with 23 bases in the middle.

This clone was found a few times. The chain carries TRBV2 and TRBJ2-4, with 11 bases aligning to TRBD1. The CDR3 contains 12 residues. V shed 11 bases, J shed 8 bases, and the junction held 5 bases outside the gene matches. Germline loops: CDR1 SNHLY, CDR2 FYNNEI. CDR3 in amino acids: CAGGQGEDIQYF. As DNA, the CDR3 is TGTGCCGGGGGACAGGGGGAGGACATTCAGTACTTC.

This clone was observed a few times. Other DNA sequences in the sample encode the same CDR3. The rearrangement uses TRBV30 and TRBJ1-5; D unresolved. V was pared by 0 bases and J by 4 bases, with 13 bases between. Looked up from germline, CDR1 is GTSNPN and CDR2 is SVGIG (reference sequence). CDR3 size: 15 residues. The CDR3 is CAWSVKRVGNQPQHF. Here the CDR3 DNA reads TGTGCCTGGAGTGTAAAGAGGGTAGGGAATCAGCCCCAGCATTTT.

This clone occurred a few times. The rearrangement links TRBV5-6 to TRBJ1-1, with D perhaps matching TRBD1 (5 bases). Germline lookup yields CDR1 SGHDT and CDR2 YYEEEE. The CDR3 has 14 amino acids. V was trimmed by 1 base and J by 1 base, leaving 8 bases between them. CDR3 protein: CASSLRGQNTEAFF. In DNA form, the CDR3 reads TGTGCCAGCAGCTTGAGGGGCCAGAACACTGAAGCTTTCTTT.

This clone was found a few times. V and J are TRBV7-9 and TRBJ1-4, with a weak D call TRBD1 (6 bases). Trimming took off 2 bases at V and 7 bases at J, with 20 bases between the two ends. Germline V gene data show CDR1 as SEHNR and CDR2 as FQNEAQ (reference sequence). The CDR3 is made up of 17 amino acids. The CDR3 nucleotides are TGTGCCAGCAGCTTAATGTCGGCGGGGGCAGGGACTGAAAAACTGTTTTTT. Its protein product is CASSLMSAGAGTEKLFF.

The chain combines TRBV29-1 with TRBJ2-2; D is undetermined. Trimming left V 4 bases short and J 3 bases short, with 3 bases between. Germline assignment: CDR1 SQVTM and CDR2 ANQGSEA. CDR3 length: 11 residues. CDR3 amino acids: CSVGDTGELFF. The CDR3 region has the DNA TGCAGCGTTGGAGACACCGGGGAGCTGTTTTTT.

The rearrangement uses TRBV30 and TRBJ1-1; D may be TRBD1 (6 bases). The length of the CDR3 is 14 residues. V dropped 4 bases and J dropped 2 bases, with 14 bases sitting between them. Germline lookup yields CDR1 GTSNPN and CDR2 SVGIG (reference sequence). CDR3 amino acids: CAWNGQQINTEAFF. The CDR3 DNA sequence: TGTGCCTGGAACGGACAGCAAATAAACACTGAAGCTTTCTTT.

This chain joins TRBV5-1 and TRBJ1-1; TRBD1 is a possible D gene (5 bases). The CDR3 is 13 amino acids. V lost 3 bases and J 1 base, leaving 7 bases between the germline ends. Germline V gene sequence: CDR1 SGHRS, CDR2 YFSETQ. The CDR3 DNA sequence: TGCGCCAGCAGCTGGGGGGGGAACACTGAAGCTTTCTTT. Amino acids: CASSWGGNTEAFF.

In its sample, this clone was seen a few times. The genes are TRBV27 and TRBJ2-1, with D tentatively TRBD2 (5 bases). CDR1 and CDR2 from the germline V gene are MNHEY and SMNVEV (reference sequence). V dropped 4 bases and J dropped 0 bases, with 16 bases sitting between them. This CDR3 contains 17 residues. The DNA for the CDR3 is TGTGCCAGCAGTTCGCGGGTAAACTTAGCCTCCTACAATGAGCAGTTCTTC. This encodes CASSSRVNLASYNEQFF.

There are a few counts of this clone. The J gene is TRBJ2-1, the V gene TRBV7-2, with TRBD1 matching 8 bases. V shed 5 bases and J 3 bases; nucleotides not matched to a gene: 6. The CDR3 extends over 15 amino acids. CDR1 SGHTA and CDR2 FQGNSA come from the germline V gene. The CDR3 sequence is CASSRTGTNYNEQFF. In DNA, the CDR3 is TGTGCCAGCAGCCGGACAGGGACAAACTACAATGAGCAGTTCTTC.

This rearrangement joins TRBV6-5 to TRBJ2-7; possibly TRBD1 for D (6 bases). Deletions cut 6 bases from V and 7 bases from J, with 10 bases between. Germline values: CDR1 MNHEY, CDR2 SVGAGI. The CDR3 runs 11 residues. As DNA, the CDR3 is TGTGCCAGCAGAAAACAGGGAGAGCAGTACTTC. This sequence encodes CASRKQGEQYF.

This sequence joins TRBV9 and TRBJ2-5; 9 bases align to TRBD2. Germline V gene data show CDR1 as SGDLS and CDR2 as YYNGEE. This CDR3 comprises 13 residues. V lost 5 bases, J lost 4 bases, and 3 bases stayed unmatched. The chain's CDR3 is CASSLAGRETQYF. DNA of the CDR3: TGTGCCAGCAGTCTAGCGGGGAGAGAGACCCAGTACTTC.

The sample holds a few counts of this clone. The CDR3 spells CASSQDSWSVEQYF. In DNA, the CDR3 is TGTGCCAGCAGCCAAGATTCATGGTCGGTCGAGCAGTACTTC. The chain uses TRBV4-2 and TRBJ2-7; no clear D. Trimming stripped 0 bases from V and 6 bases from J, with 12 bases between. The CDR3 runs to 14 residues. The germline V gene encodes CDR1 LGHNA and CDR2 YNFKEQ.

This clone was seen a handful of times. The J gene is TRBJ1-1, the V gene TRBV30; D is perhaps TRBD1 (5 bases). Looked up from germline, CDR1 is GTSNPN and CDR2 is SVGIG (reference sequence). This CDR3 is built from 14 residues. The V gene lost 2 bases and the J gene lost 4 bases, with 14 bases spanning the gap. In DNA, the CDR3 is TGTGCCTGGAGTAGGAAGGGACTGGGCACTGAAGCTTTCTTT. Protein: CAWSRKGLGTEAFF.

J is TRBJ2-3 and V is TRBV6-6; no definite D call. CDR1 is MNHNY, CDR2 SVGAGI, per germline (reference sequence). V lost 2 bases and J 0 bases, leaving 3 bases between the germline ends. The CDR3 sequence is 13 residues long. The CDR3 loop reads CASSYLSTDTQYF. CDR3 DNA sequence: TGTGCCAGCAGTTACCTTAGCACAGATACGCAGTATTTT.

The rearrangement uses TRBV6-5 and TRBJ2-3, with 8 bases aligning to TRBD1. This CDR3 has 14 residues. Looked up from germline, CDR1 is MNHEY and CDR2 is SVGAGI. The trim removed 5 bases at V and 2 bases at J, leaving 3 bases unmatched. The CDR3 bases are TGTGCCAGCAGTGGACAGGGCTACACAGATACGCAGTATTTT. This gives the protein CASSGQGYTDTQYF.

This clone was detected a few times. The chain has TRBV29-1 and TRBJ2-2; tentative D call: TRBD2 (5 bases). This CDR3 is 16 amino acids long. Trimming left V 1 base short and J 6 bases short, with 18 bases between. Germline values: CDR1 SQVTM, CDR2 ANQGSEA. CDR3 DNA sequence: TGCAGCGTTGAAGCCCGCAGGACCGGGGTCTCCGGGGAGCTGTTTTTT. This gives the protein CSVEARRTGVSGELFF.

This clone was counted only a few times. The J gene is TRBJ2-6, the V gene TRBV9; a weak D match, TRBD1 (6 bases). CDR1 is SGDLS, CDR2 YYNGEE, per germline. Trimming removed 3 bases from V and 4 bases from J, with 11 bases in between. CDR3 length: 15 residues. The CDR3 sequence: CASSETGGGANVLTF. The CDR3, as DNA: TGTGCCAGCAGCGAGACAGGCGGAGGGGCCAACGTCCTGACTTTC.

This clone was picked up a small number of times. The genes are TRBV6-5 and TRBJ2-7; D gene ambiguous. With 0 bases removed from V and 1 base from J, the gap between germline ends came to 13 bases. This CDR3 spans 16 amino acids. CDR1 and CDR2 (germline): MNHEY, SVGAGI. CDR3 DNA: TGTGCCAGCAGTTACTCGTCGGCCGACGGGTCCTACGAGCAGTACTTC. It is translated as CASSYSSADGSYEQYF.

The chain links TRBV5-4 to TRBJ2-1; D remains unclear. This CDR3 contains 13 residues. From germline, CDR1 is SGHNT and CDR2 YYREEE (reference sequence). Trimming stripped 3 bases from V and 4 bases from J, with 8 bases between. The CDR3 nucleotides are TGTGCCAGCAGCTCACAGCAATACAATGAGCAGTTCTTC. Translation: CASSSQQYNEQFF.

This chain connects TRBV5-1 to TRBJ2-1, with 9 bases that match TRBD2. With 3 bases clipped from V and 5 bases from J, the junction kept 9 bases outside the gene matches. The CDR3 spans 16 residues. Germline V gene lookup returns CDR1 SGHRS and CDR2 YFSETQ. The CDR3 DNA is TGCGCCAGCAGCTCTGGGGGGACTAGCCTACACAATGAGCAGTTCTTC. Residues: CASSSGGTSLHNEQFF.